This T cell receptor beta chain was identified during a study of blood T cell repertoires in COVID-19. The wider study: From T cells, B-cell-depleted T cells, or PBMCs came the material, which was cDNA or gDNA.

Under the authors' procedure: It was from reference gene primer amplification that nucleated cell counts were estimated. Here immunoSEQ multiplex PCR was the method, and the copy in TCRdb shows in-frame clones only, minus some. The DNA was the basis for D and trimming; V, J and clone size are from that table. The profile shows around 100,000 clones, about 88% of them singletons. This CDR3 contains 16 residues. V was cut by 0 bases and J by 0 bases, with 6 bases left in between. The germline V gene has CDR1 LNHDA and CDR2 SQIVND (reference sequence). What was sequenced was peripheral blood. This chain uses TRBV19 with TRBJ2-6; D not resolved. The clonotype was recovered from a man in his forties or fifties with acute or convalescent COVID-19. In DNA, the CDR3 is TGTGCCAGTAGTATAGAATCTAGCTCTGGGGCCAACGTCCTGACTTTC. Protein sequence: CASSIESSSGANVLTF.